These T cell receptor beta chains were read from a single sample in a study of OX40 agonist ivuxolimab in advanced cancers. Sequencing was performed with immunoSEQ multiplex PCR; in TCRdb, only in-frame clones are kept and a portion is missing. The sample yields approximately 99,000 clones, roughly 90% seen once. Here the sequenced sample was CD4+ or CD8+ T cells sorted from blood, taken in a trial of the OX40 agonist ivuxolimab. These receptors originate from an adult with an advanced solid tumor such as melanoma, head and neck, liver or kidney cancer. The CDR3 runs from the conserved cysteine through the conserved F or W. Each record gives: J gene, D gene, V gene, clone size, CDR3 DNA, CDR3 protein. A D gene is named only where the DNA matches it firmly. The size of a clone is reported for some rows only, either as once, few or many, or as a class for expanded clones.

TRBJ2-2 NA TRBV7-8 NA TGTGCCAGCAGCCCCAGGGCCGGGGAGCTGTTTTTT CASSPRAGELFF
TRBJ1-5 NA TRBV10-3 NA TGTGCCATCAGTGAGTCGTTCAGGGGCGGCAATCAGCCCCAGCATTTT CAISESFRGGNQPQHF
TRBJ1-4 TRBD1 TRBV19 NA TGTGCCAGTAGATCGACAGGGCCGGGCGAAAAACTGTTTTTT CASRSTGPGEKLFF
TRBJ2-1 NA TRBV18 NA TGTGCCAGCTCACCTCGGGATTTTGAGCAGTTCTTC CASSPRDFEQFF
TRBJ1-2 TRBD1 TRBV5-4 NA TGTGCCAGCAGCTGGACAGGGGAGCCCTATGGCTACACCTTC CASSWTGEPYGYTF
TRBJ2-5 TRBD1 TRBV27 NA TGTGCCAGCAGTTTATGGGGACAGGGCCAGGAGACCCAGTACTTC CASSLWGQGQETQYF
TRBJ2-5 NA TRBV7-7 NA TGTGCTAGCAGCCCTCGGGCGGGGCAAGAGACCCAGTACTTC CASSPRAGQETQYF
TRBJ1-1 NA TRBV11-2 NA TGTGCCAGCAGCCCGCAAGGTGGGAGCGACTTAAACACTGAAGCTTTCTTT CASSPQGGSDLNTEAFF
TRBJ2-1 NA TRBV7-9 NA TGTGCCAGCAGCTTAGCGATGGGGGCAGACAATGAGCAGTTCTTC CASSLAMGADNEQFF
TRBJ1-2 NA TRBV27 NA TGTGCCAGCGGAATCAGTAGATTTTATGGCTACACCTTC CASGISRFYGYTF
TRBJ1-1 TRBD1 TRBV30 NA TGTGCCTGGACCCATCAGGACAGGGCGAACACTGAAGCTTTCTTT CAWTHQDRANTEAFF
TRBJ2-7 TRBD2 TRBV13 NA TGTGCCAGCAGCTCAGGGACTAGCGGGGGCTACGAGCAGTACTTC CASSSGTSGGYEQYF
TRBJ1-4 NA TRBV4-2 NA TGTGCCAGCAGCCAAGACCCAATGGAGGGGCTAAGAGAAAAACTGTTTTTT CASSQDPMEGLREKLFF
TRBJ2-7 TRBD2 TRBV27 few TGTGCCAGCAGTTTAGCCGGAGCGGGAGGAGACTACGAGCAGTACTTC CASSLAGAGGDYEQYF
TRBJ1-5 NA TRBV9 few TGTGCCAGCAGCGACGGGGTTACCGTTCAGCCCCAGCATTTT CASSDGVTVQPQHF
TRBJ2-7 NA TRBV2 NA TGTGCCAGCAGCTTAGGACAGTCCTCCGGGCAGTACTTC CASSLGQSSGQYF